Below are 8 T cell receptor beta chains sequenced from a single sample in a study of blood T cell repertoires in COVID-19. Assay: immunoSEQ multiplex PCR; the TCRdb copy retains only in-frame clones and omits some. Of about 140,000 clones detected, 65% to 85% appear once; the ten largest clones hold about 2%. Sequencing input: peripheral blood. All receptors derive from a woman aged 55 to 70 with acute or convalescent COVID-19.

In its sample, this clone was seen once. This chain uses TRBV6-5 with TRBJ2-7; TRBD1 matches at 7 bases. This CDR3 spans 14 amino acids. Germline lookup yields CDR1 MNHEY and CDR2 SVGAGI. V gave up 8 bases and J gave up 5 bases; unmatched junction bases: 12. CDR3 protein: CASRALTGSDEQYF. The CDR3, as DNA: TGTGCCAGCCGAGCCTTGACAGGGTCTGACGAGCAGTACTTC.

This clone has more than one count but fewer than ten. V usage is TRBV18 and J usage is TRBJ1-1; D might be TRBD1 (6 bases). The CDR3 has 15 residues. Germline V gene lookup returns CDR1 KGHSH and CDR2 LQKENI. Trimming removed 1 base at V and 5 bases at J, with 14 bases between. The CDR3 DNA reads TGTGCCAGCTCACCACTGGGGGGGCTGGCTACTGAAGCTTTCTTT. Its translation: CASSPLGGLATEAFF.

The V call is TRBV28, the J call TRBJ2-3, with 9 positions matching TRBD2. The germline V gene has CDR1 MDHEN and CDR2 SYDVKM. The CDR3 sequence is 19 residues long. The V segment lost 2 bases and the J segment 8 bases; nucleotides outside the gene matches: 20. CDR3 region: CASSLPLISGSSFSGTQYF. In DNA form, the CDR3 reads TGTGCCAGCAGTTTACCTTTGATTAGCGGGAGCTCGTTTTCGGGTACGCAGTATTTT.

The gene calls are TRBV27 and TRBJ2-7; D unresolved. V lost 6 bases and J 5 bases, leaving 20 bases between the germline ends. Germline V gives CDR1 MNHEY, CDR2 SMNVEV (reference sequence). CDR3 size: 15 residues. The CDR3, as DNA: TGTGCCAGCAGCCTAGGAAGTGTCCCCCGGAACGAGCAGTACTTC. Translated, it gives CASSLGSVPRNEQYF.

The V and J genes are TRBV19 and TRBJ1-5; weak D call: TRBD1 (6 bases). Trimming took off 5 bases at V and 5 bases at J, with 19 bases between the two ends. The germline gives CDR1 LNHDA, CDR2 SQIVND (reference sequence). The CDR3 consists of 16 residues. Here the CDR3 DNA reads TGTGCCAGTAGTGAATTTGCACAGGGAAGTTATCAGCCCCAGCATTTT. It translates to CASSEFAQGSYQPQHF. The full variable domain, in which reference TRBV19 and TRBJ1-5 provide the parts outside the CDR3, is DGGITQSPKYLFRKEGQNVTLSCEQNLNHDAMYWYRQDPGQGLRLIYYSQIVNDFQKGDIAEGYSVSREKKESFPLTVTSAQKNPTAFYLCASSEFAQGSYQPQHFGDGTRLSIL.

CDR3 residues: CASSFSGILNEKLFF. CDR3 sequence (DNA): TGTGCCAGCAGCTTTTCGGGAATACTTAATGAAAAACTGTTTTTT. This chain connects TRBV5-5 to TRBJ1-4, with D uncertain. V was cut by 2 bases and J by 4 bases, with 12 bases left in between. CDR3 size: 15 residues. CDR1 and CDR2 (germline): SGHKS, YYEKEE (reference sequence).

This clone turned up a few times. The chain has TRBV27 and TRBJ2-5; D perhaps matches TRBD1 (6 bases). In germline, CDR1 is MNHEY, CDR2 SMNVEV (reference sequence). The CDR3 covers 13 residues. V was trimmed by 6 bases and J by 5 bases, leaving 13 bases between them. CDR3 DNA: TGTGCCAGCAGCCCCCAGGGGTGGGAGACCCAGTACTTC. Amino acids: CASSPQGWETQYF.

The chain recombines TRBV28 with TRBJ1-5; a possible D gene is TRBD1 (6 bases). V was trimmed by 3 bases and J by 6 bases, leaving 18 bases between them. Looked up from germline, CDR1 is MDHEN and CDR2 is SYDVKM. The CDR3 length is 16 residues. DNA for the CDR3: TGTGCCAGCAGTTTGGGGGGGGCGGCGCGGAGTCAGCCCCAGCATTTT. It encodes CASSLGGAARSQPQHF.